This TCR beta chain derives from a study of tumor and adjacent non-tumor tissue in lung cancer. Study observations and caveats: Tumor tissue had significantly higher TCR diversity than normal lung. Tumor TCR diversity, when higher, was linked to shorter survival.

The template was RNA from unsorted bulk tissue. This non-tumor lung sample came from over 3 cm beyond the tumor edge. Donors were chemotherapy-naive, newly diagnosed lung cancer surgical patients in China, August–late 2014. A modified ARM-PCR protocol with three rounds of nested PCR amplified TCRbeta. TCRdb fed the multiplex PCR reads into MiXCR, producing one record per CDR3 protein. The sample lists 60,000 or so distinct CDR3 sequences, around two thirds occurring once. This CDR3 contains 16 residues. Germline V gene sequence: CDR1 SGHAT, CDR2 FQNNGV. Comments on this clonotype: Its antigen is still unknown. A read error may account for a junction end that differs from germline.

The source material was distant non-tumor lung tissue. This chain uses TRBV11-2 with TRBJ2-2, with D tentatively TRBD2 (5 bases). The receptor's source is a man aged 65-85 years with non-small cell lung cancer. CDR3 in DNA: TGTCCCAGCAGCTTAGATCGGCTAGCCTCAGCCGGGGAGCTGTTTTTT. This sequence encodes CPSSLDRLASAGELFF.